This section outlines one TCR beta chain sequence together with its context. Its target is not known. The entry originates in a study of spatial heterogeneity in lung cancer. For the study at large: An average of more than ten raw reads was observed per unique TCR and UMI combination.

Documented time point: sample taken at primary tumor resection. In each case, whole RNA from tumor, nontumor lung or frozen PBMC was sequenced unsorted. The donors, 72 patients with untreated early-stage non-small cell lung cancer, provided the samples. Trimming took 7 bases from V and 0 from J, leaving 13 bases between them. The CDR3 sequence is 14 residues long. Germline V CDR1 and CDR2: LNHDA, SQIVND (reference sequence). Overall study findings and caveats: Ubiquitous expanded tumor TCRs were observed in blood more at resection than follow-up.

Every TCR cDNA molecule carried a tag that served as a unique molecular identifier. MiXCR was run by TCRdb on the 5' RACE reads, yielding one entry per CDR3 protein. The table shows roughly 11,000 distinct CDR3 sequences, with 15% to 20% occurring only once. The chain employs TRBV19 and TRBJ2-7; D may correspond to TRBD1 or TRBD2 (5 bases each). This receptor was taken from a male donor with early-stage non-small cell lung cancer. The source was PBMCs, collected at surgery. The CDR3 sequence: CASKGTASSYEQYF. CDR3 bases: TGTGCCAGTAAAGGGACCGCGAGCTCCTACGAGCAGTACTTC.